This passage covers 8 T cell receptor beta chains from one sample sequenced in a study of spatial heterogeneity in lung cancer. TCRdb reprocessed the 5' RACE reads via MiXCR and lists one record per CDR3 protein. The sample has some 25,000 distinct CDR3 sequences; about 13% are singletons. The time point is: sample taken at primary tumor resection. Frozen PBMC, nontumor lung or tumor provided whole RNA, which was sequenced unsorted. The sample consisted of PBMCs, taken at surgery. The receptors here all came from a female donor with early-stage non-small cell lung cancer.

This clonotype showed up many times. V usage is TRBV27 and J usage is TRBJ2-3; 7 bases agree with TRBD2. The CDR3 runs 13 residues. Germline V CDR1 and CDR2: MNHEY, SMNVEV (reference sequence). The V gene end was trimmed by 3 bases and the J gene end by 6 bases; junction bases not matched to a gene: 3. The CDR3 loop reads CASSLGGMDTQYF. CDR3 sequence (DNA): TGTGCCAGCAGTTTGGGGGGGATGGATACGCAGTATTTT.

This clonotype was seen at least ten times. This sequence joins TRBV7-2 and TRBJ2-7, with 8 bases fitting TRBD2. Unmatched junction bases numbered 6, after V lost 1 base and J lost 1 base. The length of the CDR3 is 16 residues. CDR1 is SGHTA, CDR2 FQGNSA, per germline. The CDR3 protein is CASSLVVSGVSYEQYV. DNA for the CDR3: TGTGCCAGCAGCTTAGTGGTTAGCGGGGTTTCCTACGAGCAGTACGTC.

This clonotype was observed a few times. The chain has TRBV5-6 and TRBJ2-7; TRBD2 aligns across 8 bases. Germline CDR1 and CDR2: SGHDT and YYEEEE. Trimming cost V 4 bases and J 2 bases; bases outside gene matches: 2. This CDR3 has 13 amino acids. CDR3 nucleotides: TGTGCCAGCAGCCCCGGGGGGGCCTACGAGCAGTACTTC. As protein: CASSPGGAYEQYF.

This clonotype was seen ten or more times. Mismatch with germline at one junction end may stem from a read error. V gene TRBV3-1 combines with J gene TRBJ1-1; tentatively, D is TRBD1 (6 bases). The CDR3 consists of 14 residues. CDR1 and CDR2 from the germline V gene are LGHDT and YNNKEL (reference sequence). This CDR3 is CASSPEAGGTEVFF. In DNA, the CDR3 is TGTGCCAGCAGCCCCGAGGCGGGGGGCACTGAAGTTTTCTTT.

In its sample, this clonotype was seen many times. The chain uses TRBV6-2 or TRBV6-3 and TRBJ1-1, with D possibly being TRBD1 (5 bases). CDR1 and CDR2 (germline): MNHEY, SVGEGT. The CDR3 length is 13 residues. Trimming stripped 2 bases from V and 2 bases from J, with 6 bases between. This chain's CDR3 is CASSYRDNTEAFF. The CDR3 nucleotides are TGTGCCAGCAGTTACCGGGACAACACTGAAGCTTTCTTT.

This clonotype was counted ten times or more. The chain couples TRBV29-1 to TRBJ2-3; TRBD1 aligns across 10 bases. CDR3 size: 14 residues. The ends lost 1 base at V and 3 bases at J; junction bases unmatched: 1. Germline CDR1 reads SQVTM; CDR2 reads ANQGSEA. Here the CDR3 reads CSVEGTGGTDTQYF. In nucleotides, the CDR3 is TGCAGCGTTGAAGGGACAGGGGGGACAGATACGCAGTATTTT.

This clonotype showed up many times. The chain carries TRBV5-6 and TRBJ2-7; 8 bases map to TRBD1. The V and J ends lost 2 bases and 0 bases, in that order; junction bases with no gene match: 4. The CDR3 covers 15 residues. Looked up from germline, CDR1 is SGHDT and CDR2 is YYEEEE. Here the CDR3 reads CASSLQGGFSYEQYV. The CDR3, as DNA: TGTGCCAGCAGCTTACAGGGGGGCTTCTCCTACGAGCAGTACGTC.

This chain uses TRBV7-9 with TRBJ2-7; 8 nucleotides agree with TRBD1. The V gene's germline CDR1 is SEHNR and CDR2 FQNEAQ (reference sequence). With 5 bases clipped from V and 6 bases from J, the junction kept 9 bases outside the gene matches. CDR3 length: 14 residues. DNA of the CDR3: TGTGCCAGCAGCCAGGGGGCGCTTGTCATCGAGCAGTACTTC. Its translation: CASSQGALVIEQYF.